The clone carrying this T cell receptor beta chain was observed many times. This entry comes from a study of CD8 T cells in ankylosing spondylitis. TCRdb analysed the 5' RACE reads with MiXCR anew, one entry per CDR3 protein. The table includes a few hundred thousand distinct CDR3 sequences, less than 25% detected once. Germline V gene sequence: CDR1 SQVTM, CDR2 ANQGSEA. This CDR3 contains 13 residues. The V gene lost 1 base and the J gene lost 1 base, with 7 bases spanning the gap. This chain uses TRBV29-1 with TRBJ1-1; D gene ambiguous. The source is a female donor with ankylosing spondylitis or in good health (not recorded which). The specimen was blood, either unsorted or a sorted T cell fraction (not recorded which). The CDR3 nucleotides are TGCAGCGTTGAAGGGGCAGCGAACACTGAAGCTTTCTTT. It translates to CSVEGAANTEAFF. Complete variable domain (other parts from reference TRBV29-1 and TRBJ1-1): SAVISQKPSRDICQRGTSLTIQCQVDSQVTMMFWYRQQPGQSLTLIATANQGSEATYESGFVIDKFPISRPNLTFSTLTVSNMSPEDSSIYLCSVEGAANTEAFFGQGTRLTVV.